This T cell receptor beta chain originates from a study of identical twins. Study results and caveats: Potential partial confounding of zero-insertion analyses by invariant MAIT and iNKT cells was noted. Abundant beta clonotypes from cord blood had fewer insertions, unlike memory repertoires, which showed none.

Worth noting for this clonotype: As yet, its antigen is unknown.

From the 5' RACE reads, TCRdb called clonotypes with MiXCR, one entry per CDR3 protein. The sample yields roughly 230,000 distinct CDR3 sequences, about 8% seen once. Every sampled donor was Caucasian and healthy. CDR1 SNHLY and CDR2 FYNNEI come from the germline V gene. Trimming cost V 2 bases and J 0 bases, with 10 bases left between them. CDR3 length: 15 residues. These data also featured in a second study, about yellow fever vaccine responses in identical twins.

J is TRBJ2-5 and V is TRBV2; D is uncertain. This receptor was taken from a young woman in good health. The specimen was CD8+ T cells sorted from blood. The CDR3 nucleotides are TGTGCCAGCAGTGAAACGATACAGAACCAAGAGACCCAGTACTTC. Translated, it gives CASSETIQNQETQYF. The full variable domain, rest sourced from reference TRBV2 and TRBJ2-5, is EPEVTQTPSHQVTQMGQEVILRCVPISNHLYFYWYRQILGQKVEFLVSFYNNEISEKSEIFDDQFSVERPDGSNFTLKIRSTKLEDSAMYFCASSETIQNQETQYFGPGTRLLVL.